The rows below give T cell receptor beta chains drawn from one sample of a study of regulatory T cells in long-lasting Graves disease. Via MiXCR, TCRdb re-called the multiplex PCR reads, giving one row per CDR3 protein. Of around 500,000 distinct CDR3 sequences in the sample, about 15% were seen once. This same sample was also taken into another study, of T cells in Graves' hyperthyroidism and ophthalmopathy.

Sample: peripheral blood mononuclear cells (PBMCs), taken at new diagnosis, from a patient treated with antithyroid drugs. Receptor source: a woman aged 35-60 years with Graves disease. Both conserved end residues are part of each CDR3. The order of the fields is clone size, V gene, D gene, J gene, CDR3 DNA, CDR3 protein. The D gene is left open where the match is weak. Part of the rows lack a size; the others show once, few, many or a class for expanded clones.

size: NA
V: TRBV6-2/TRBV6-3
D: TRBD2
J: TRBJ2-3
DNA: TGTGCCAGCAGCCCCCTAGCGGGGGGGCTGAGCACAGATACGCAGTATTTT
CDR3: CASSPLAGGLSTDTQYF

size: many
V: TRBV6-5
D: NA
J: TRBJ1-2
DNA: TGTGCCAGCAGTTACTCGTCCACAGGGAACTATGGCTACACCTTC
CDR3: CASSYSSTGNYGYTF

size: few
V: TRBV2
D: NA
J: TRBJ2-3
DNA: TGTGCCAGCAGTGAGAGTAGCGGATACACAGATACGCAGTATTTT
CDR3: CASSESSGYTDTQYF

size: NA
V: TRBV6-9
D: NA
J: TRBJ2-3
DNA: TGTGCCAGCAGTTACGGACGGGGAGAAACGAATTATTTT
CDR3: CASSYGRGETNYF

size: many
V: TRBV11-2
D: TRBD1
J: TRBJ2-2
DNA: TGTGCCAGCAGCTTTAGGACAGGGGAAAACACCGGGGAGCTGTTTTTT
CDR3: CASSFRTGENTGELFF

size: few
V: TRBV6-1
D: TRBD2
J: TRBJ2-2
DNA: TGTGCCAGCAGGGGTACTAGCGGGGGGGCCCTCGGGGAGCTGTTTTTT
CDR3: CASRGTSGGALGELFF

size: few
V: TRBV10-3
D: NA
J: TRBJ2-1
DNA: TGTGCCATCAGTGAGTCGATACCTGGGGATGAGCAGTTCTTC
CDR3: CAISESIPGDEQFF

size: many
V: TRBV28
D: TRBD1
J: TRBJ2-3
DNA: TGTGCCAGCAGTTTAGGGGGACAGGGCGCAGATACGCAGTATTTT
CDR3: CASSLGGQGADTQYF

size: NA
V: TRBV6-1
D: TRBD1
J: TRBJ1-5
DNA: TGTGCCAGCAGCGAGGGACAGGGTGGGCAGCCCCAGCATTTT
CDR3: CASSEGQGGQPQHF

size: many
V: TRBV7-9
D: TRBD1
J: TRBJ2-5
DNA: TGTGCCAGCAGCCGGGACAGGGGACTTCAAGAGACCCAGTACTTC
CDR3: CASSRDRGLQETQYF

size: many
V: TRBV10-3
D: TRBD1
J: TRBJ1-1
DNA: TGTGCCATCAGTGGCTCAGGGGGCACTCGAGCTTTCTTT
CDR3: CAISGSGGTRAFF

size: NA
V: TRBV4-1
D: NA
J: TRBJ1-6
DNA: TGCGCCAGCAGCCGCCAAGGACCCCTCCACTTT
CDR3: CASSRQGPLHF

size: many
V: TRBV20-1
D: NA
J: TRBJ2-1
DNA: TGCAGTGCCAAACCAGGGACCGCCACCAATGAGCAGTTCTTC
CDR3: CSAKPGTATNEQFF

size: many
V: TRBV2
D: TRBD1
J: TRBJ1-2
DNA: TGTGCCAGCAGTGGGACAGGGAGTTTTGGCTACACCTTC
CDR3: CASSGTGSFGYTF

size: NA
V: TRBV30
D: NA
J: TRBJ1-4
DNA: TGTGCCTGGAGTTTGCCCGAAGGAAAACTGTTTTTT
CDR3: CAWSLPEGKLFF

size: many
V: TRBV11-2
D: TRBD2
J: TRBJ2-7
DNA: TGTGCCAGCAGCTTAGTCGGACTAGCGGTCAACGAGCAGTACTTC
CDR3: CASSLVGLAVNEQYF

size: NA
V: TRBV13
D: NA
J: TRBJ2-1
DNA: TGTGCCAGCAGCGCCGGGAACTCCTACAATGAGCAGTTCTTC
CDR3: CASSAGNSYNEQFF

size: many
V: TRBV4-1
D: NA
J: TRBJ1-5
DNA: TGCGCCAGCAGCCAAGAATGGGACCGAAATCAGCCCCAGCATTTT
CDR3: CASSQEWDRNQPQHF

size: many
V: TRBV2
D: TRBD1
J: TRBJ1-6
DNA: TGTGCCAGCGGAGAGGGGGCGTCCTATAATTCACCCCTCCACTTT
CDR3: CASGEGASYNSPLHF

size: many
V: TRBV4-1
D: NA
J: TRBJ1-5
DNA: TGCGCCAGCAGCCAAGATGGGGCAGTCCTCAGGCCCCAGCATTTT
CDR3: CASSQDGAVLRPQHF

size: NA
V: TRBV19
D: NA
J: TRBJ1-1
DNA: TGTGCCAGTACCCGTCAGGCGGGAACTGAAGCTTTCTTT
CDR3: CASTRQAGTEAFF

size: few
V: TRBV12-3/TRBV12-4
D: TRBD2
J: TRBJ2-3
DNA: TGTGCCAGCAGACCCACTAGCGGGGGAAGAGATACGCAGTATTTT
CDR3: CASRPTSGGRDTQYF

size: many
V: TRBV6-1
D: NA
J: TRBJ2-1
DNA: TGTGCCAGCCACACCGGGACCACGGTCCACAATGAGCAGTTCTTC
CDR3: CASHTGTTVHNEQFF

size: few
V: TRBV7-8
D: NA
J: TRBJ2-2
DNA: TGTGCCGCCTATACAGGGATACAGGGATACACCGGGGAGCTGTTTTTT
CDR3: CAAYTGIQGYTGELFF

size: many
V: TRBV18
D: NA
J: TRBJ1-5
DNA: TGTGCCAGCTCCTCAGGAGGTAGTCAGCCCCAGCATTTT
CDR3: CASSSGGSQPQHF

size: many
V: TRBV7-8
D: NA
J: TRBJ2-7
DNA: TGTGCCAGCAGCTTAGCCGGGGGATTGGGAGGTTACGAGCAGTACTTC
CDR3: CASSLAGGLGGYEQYF

size: many
V: TRBV15
D: TRBD1
J: TRBJ1-5
DNA: TGTGCCACCAGCATCCTGGGACAGGGCGCCAATCAGCCCCAGCATTTT
CDR3: CATSILGQGANQPQHF

size: few
V: TRBV27
D: NA
J: TRBJ1-2
DNA: TGTGCCAGCAGTTTTCGGGGCAGTGGCTACACCTTC
CDR3: CASSFRGSGYTF

size: many
V: TRBV11-2
D: NA
J: TRBJ2-6
DNA: TGTGCCAGCAGCAACAGGGTGGTGGACGTCCTGACTTTC
CDR3: CASSNRVVDVLTF

size: many
V: TRBV18
D: NA
J: TRBJ2-7
DNA: TGTGCCAGCTCACCTCATCACGGGTACGAGCAGTACTTC
CDR3: CASSPHHGYEQYF

size: NA
V: TRBV19
D: TRBD2
J: TRBJ2-7
DNA: TGTGCCAGTAGTATGGGTAGCGGGGGCTACGAGCAGTACTTC
CDR3: CASSMGSGGYEQYF

size: many
V: TRBV5-1
D: TRBD1
J: TRBJ1-1
DNA: TGCGCCAGCAGCTTGGATACAGGGGGCAACACTGAAGCTTTCTTT
CDR3: CASSLDTGGNTEAFF

size: many
V: TRBV29-1
D: NA
J: TRBJ1-5
DNA: TGCAGCGTTGGCGGCGTTCGGGATCAGCCCCAGCATTTT
CDR3: CSVGGVRDQPQHF

size: NA
V: TRBV3-1
D: NA
J: TRBJ1-4
DNA: TGTGCCAGCAGCCTTAGGACAGTTGCGGCTAATGAAAAACTGTTTTTT
CDR3: CASSLRTVAANEKLFF

size: many
V: TRBV12-3/TRBV12-4
D: NA
J: TRBJ1-2
DNA: TGTGCCAGCAGTTCTCCCCCCGGGAGCTATGGCTACACCTTC
CDR3: CASSSPPGSYGYTF

size: few
V: TRBV19
D: TRBD2
J: TRBJ2-2
DNA: TGTGCCAGTAGTTCCACGGGGACTAGCGGGACCGGGGAGCTGTTTTTT
CDR3: CASSSTGTSGTGELFF

size: few
V: TRBV11-3
D: NA
J: TRBJ1-1
DNA: TGTGCCAGCAGCCCTGGACAACGAACTGGGTTGAACACTGAAGCTTTCTTT
CDR3: CASSPGQRTGLNTEAFF

size: many
V: TRBV20-1
D: NA
J: TRBJ2-1
DNA: TGCAGTGCTCCCGGGGGTACCACCTTTGAGCAGTTCTTC
CDR3: CSAPGGTTFEQFF

size: NA
V: TRBV5-1
D: TRBD1
J: TRBJ2-1
DNA: TGCGCCAGCAGCTTACAGGACAGGGCATCCGAGCAGTTCTTC
CDR3: CASSLQDRASEQFF

size: few
V: TRBV5-1
D: NA
J: TRBJ2-3
DNA: TGCGCCAGCAGCTTCTTATACGCACGGGATACGCAATATTTT
CDR3: CASSFLYARDTQYF

size: few
V: TRBV5-6
D: NA
J: TRBJ1-4
DNA: TGTGCCAGCAGCCCCAAACTCTTCGCTGAAAAACTGTTTTTT
CDR3: CASSPKLFAEKLFF

size: few
V: TRBV6-2/TRBV6-3
D: NA
J: TRBJ2-5
DNA: TGTGCCAGCACCCCAGGAGGACAGGGAGGGTCCGAGACCCAGTACTTC
CDR3: CASTPGGQGGSETQYF

size: many
V: TRBV20-1
D: TRBD1
J: TRBJ2-7
DNA: TGCAGTGCTAGAGATATGGACAGGGGCCCCTACGAGCAGTACTTC
CDR3: CSARDMDRGPYEQYF

size: few
V: TRBV11-2
D: TRBD1
J: TRBJ2-1
DNA: TGTGCCAGCAGCTTAACCCGACAGGGGTGGAATGAGCAGTTCTTC
CDR3: CASSLTRQGWNEQFF

size: many
V: TRBV30
D: TRBD2
J: TRBJ2-7
DNA: TGTGCCTGGAGTGTACGAAGGACTAGCGGGGGACCATACGAGCAGTACTTC
CDR3: CAWSVRRTSGGPYEQYF

size: few
V: TRBV7-9
D: NA
J: TRBJ1-1
DNA: TGTGCCAGCGGTACCTCGGATGGGTACACTGAAGCTTTCTTT
CDR3: CASGTSDGYTEAFF

size: NA
V: TRBV29-1
D: TRBD1
J: TRBJ1-2
DNA: TGCAGCGTTGAGGGCCAACAGGGGGCCGACTATGGCTACACCTTC
CDR3: CSVEGQQGADYGYTF

size: many
V: TRBV4-1
D: TRBD1
J: TRBJ1-6
DNA: TGCGCCAGCAGCCAAGGTGGGACAGGTTTGGGGTCACCCCTCCACTTT
CDR3: CASSQGGTGLGSPLHF

size: NA
V: TRBV29-1
D: NA
J: TRBJ1-2
DNA: TGCAGCGCCTCACAACCAGACAGTTCCTATGGCTACACCTTC
CDR3: CSASQPDSSYGYTF

size: NA
V: TRBV11-2
D: TRBD2
J: TRBJ2-1
DNA: TGTGCCAGCAGCTCCGGACTAGCGGGGGGGGACAGGACCTCTTACGAGCAGTTCTTC
CDR3: CASSSGLAGGDRTSYEQFF

size: NA
V: TRBV19
D: NA
J: TRBJ1-5
DNA: TGTGCCAGTAGTATTTCTAGAATCAATCAGCCCCAGCATTTT
CDR3: CASSISRINQPQHF

size: many
V: TRBV12-3/TRBV12-4
D: NA
J: TRBJ1-2
DNA: TGTGCCAGCAGAGGAAGTCAATCGAGTGGCTACACCTTC
CDR3: CASRGSQSSGYTF

size: many
V: TRBV7-3
D: TRBD1
J: TRBJ1-4
DNA: TGTGCCAGCAGCTTTACGGGACAGGGACGGTTGGATGAAAAACTGTTTTTT
CDR3: CASSFTGQGRLDEKLFF

size: NA
V: TRBV20-1
D: NA
J: TRBJ1-2
DNA: TGCAGTGCATGGGACATCCGAGGCTACACCTTC
CDR3: CSAWDIRGYTF